The clone carrying this TCR beta chain was seen only a few times. Its antigen is not known. TCRdb's table, derived via immunoSEQ multiplex PCR, lists solely in-frame clones and lacks some. The data show about 99,000 clones, about 90% seen once. This sample is drawn from a study of graft-versus-host responses after intestinal transplantation. Findings of the study overall: Recipient bone marrow held GvH clones, some seen earlier in ileum or blood.

Germline V gives CDR1 SGHDT, CDR2 YYEEEE. Trimming left V 0 bases short and J 1 base short, with 14 bases between. The CDR3 is 16 amino acids. This sequence originates from a human donor who was the organ donor for an intestinal transplant. Sample: unstimulated CD8+ T cells sorted from spleen or lymph node cells, taken before transplant. The rearrangement joins TRBV5-6 to TRBJ2-7, with D uncertain. The CDR3 loop reads CASSLVPEETSYEQYF. In nucleotides, the CDR3 is TGTGCCAGCAGCTTGGTCCCAGAGGAGACGTCCTACGAGCAGTACTTC.